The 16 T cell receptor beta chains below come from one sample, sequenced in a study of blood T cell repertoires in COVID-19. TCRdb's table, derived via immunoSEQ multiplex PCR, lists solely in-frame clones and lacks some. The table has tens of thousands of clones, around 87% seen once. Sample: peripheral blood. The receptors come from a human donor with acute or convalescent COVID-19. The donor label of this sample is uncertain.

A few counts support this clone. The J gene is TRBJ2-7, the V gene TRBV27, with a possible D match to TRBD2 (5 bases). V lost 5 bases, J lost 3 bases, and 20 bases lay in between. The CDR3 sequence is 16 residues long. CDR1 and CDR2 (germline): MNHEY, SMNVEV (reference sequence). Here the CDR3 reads CASSRSGSTRGYEQYF. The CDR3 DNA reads TGTGCCAGCAGTAGATCCGGGTCCACCCGGGGCTACGAGCAGTACTTC.

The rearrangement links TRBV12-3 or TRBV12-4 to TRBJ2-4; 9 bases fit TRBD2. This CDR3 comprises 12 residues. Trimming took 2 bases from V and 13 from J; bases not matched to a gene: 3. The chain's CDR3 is CASSLMSGGQYF. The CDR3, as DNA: TGTGCCAGCAGTTTAATGAGCGGGGGGCAGTACTTC.

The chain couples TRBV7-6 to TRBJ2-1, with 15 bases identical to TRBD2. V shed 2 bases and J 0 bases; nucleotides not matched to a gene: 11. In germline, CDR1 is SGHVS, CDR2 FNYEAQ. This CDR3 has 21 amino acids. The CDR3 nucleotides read TGTGCCAGCAGCTTAACCCCTCCGGGACTAGCGGGGGGTTTCTCCTACAATGAGCAGTTCTTC. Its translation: CASSLTPPGLAGGFSYNEQFF.

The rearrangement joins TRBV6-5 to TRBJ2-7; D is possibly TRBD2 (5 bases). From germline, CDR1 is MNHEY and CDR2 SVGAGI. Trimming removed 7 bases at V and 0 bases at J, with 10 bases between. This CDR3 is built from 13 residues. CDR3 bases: TGTGCCAGCATGGGCGGGCCCTCCTACGAGCAGTACTTC. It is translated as CASMGGPSYEQYF.

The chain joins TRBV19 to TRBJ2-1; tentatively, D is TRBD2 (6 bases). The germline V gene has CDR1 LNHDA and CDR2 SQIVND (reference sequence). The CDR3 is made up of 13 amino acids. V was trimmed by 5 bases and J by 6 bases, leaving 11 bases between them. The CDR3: CASSPGRLNEQFF. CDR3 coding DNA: TGTGCCAGTAGTCCGGGGAGGCTCAATGAGCAGTTCTTC.

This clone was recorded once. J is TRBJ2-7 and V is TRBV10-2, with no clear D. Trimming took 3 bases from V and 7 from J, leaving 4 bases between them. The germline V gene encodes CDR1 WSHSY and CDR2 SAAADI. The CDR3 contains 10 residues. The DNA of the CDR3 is TGCGCCAGCAGTGATCGTGAGCAGTACTTC. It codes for CASSDREQYF.

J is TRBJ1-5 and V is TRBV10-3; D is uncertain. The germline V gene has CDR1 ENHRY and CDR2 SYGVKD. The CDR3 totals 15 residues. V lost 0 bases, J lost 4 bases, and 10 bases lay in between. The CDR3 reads CAISESPTPNQPQHF. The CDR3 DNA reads TGTGCCATCAGTGAGTCGCCGACACCTAATCAGCCCCAGCATTTT.

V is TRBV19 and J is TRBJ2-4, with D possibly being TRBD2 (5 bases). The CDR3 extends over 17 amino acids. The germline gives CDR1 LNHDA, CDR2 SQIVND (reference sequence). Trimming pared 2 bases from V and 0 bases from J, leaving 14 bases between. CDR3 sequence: CASSIRTVPLAKNIQYF. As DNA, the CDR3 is TGTGCCAGTAGTATAAGGACTGTCCCCTTAGCCAAAAACATTCAGTACTTC.

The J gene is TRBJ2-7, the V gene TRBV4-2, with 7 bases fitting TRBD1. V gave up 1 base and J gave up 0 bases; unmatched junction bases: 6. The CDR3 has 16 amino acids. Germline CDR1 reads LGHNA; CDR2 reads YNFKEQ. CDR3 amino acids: CASSQGGTAVSYEQYF. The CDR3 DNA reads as TGTGCCAGCAGCCAAGGGGGGACAGCTGTCTCCTACGAGCAGTACTTC.

The DNA for the CDR3 is TGTGCCAGCAGCCAGTGGACTGGAAATGAGCAGTTCTTC. Residues: CASSQWTGNEQFF. V usage is TRBV14 and J usage is TRBJ2-1; possibly TRBD2 for D (5 bases). Germline lookup yields CDR1 SGHDN and CDR2 FVKESK. This CDR3 is built from 13 residues. Trimming removed 3 bases from V and 7 bases from J, with 10 bases in between.

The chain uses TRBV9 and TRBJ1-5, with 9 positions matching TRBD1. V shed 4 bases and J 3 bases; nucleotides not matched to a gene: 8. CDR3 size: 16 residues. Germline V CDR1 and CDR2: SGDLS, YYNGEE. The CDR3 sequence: CASSPGQGRNNQPQHF. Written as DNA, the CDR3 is TGTGCCAGCAGCCCCGGACAGGGGAGAAACAATCAGCCCCAGCATTTT.

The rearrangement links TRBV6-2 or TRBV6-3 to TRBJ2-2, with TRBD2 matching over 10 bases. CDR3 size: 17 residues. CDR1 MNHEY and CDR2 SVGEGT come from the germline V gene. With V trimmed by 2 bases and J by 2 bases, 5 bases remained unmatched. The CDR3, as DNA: TGTGCCAGCAGTTACAAGCGGGGGGGCGCCAACACCGGGGAGCTGTTTTTT. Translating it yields CASSYKRGGANTGELFF.

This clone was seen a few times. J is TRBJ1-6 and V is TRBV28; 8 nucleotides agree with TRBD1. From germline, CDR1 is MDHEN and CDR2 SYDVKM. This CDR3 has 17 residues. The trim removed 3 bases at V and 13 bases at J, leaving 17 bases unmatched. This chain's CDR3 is CASSFINRGFSPGPLHF. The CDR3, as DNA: TGTGCCAGCAGTTTTATAAACAGGGGGTTTTCACCCGGGCCCCTCCACTTT. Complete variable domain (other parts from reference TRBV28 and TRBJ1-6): DVKVTQSSRYLVKRTGEKVFLECVQDMDHENMFWYRQDPGLGLRLIYFSYDVKMKEKGDIPEGYSVSREKKERFSLILESASTNQTSMYLCASSFINRGFSPGPLHFGNGTRLTVT.

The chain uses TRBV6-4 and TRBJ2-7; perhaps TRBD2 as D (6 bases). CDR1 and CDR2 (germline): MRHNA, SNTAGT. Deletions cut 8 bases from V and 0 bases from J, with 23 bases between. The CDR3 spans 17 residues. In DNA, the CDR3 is TGTGCCAGCTCCGGTGGAGGGTTGGGGCAAAGCTCCTACGAGCAGTACTTC. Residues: CASSGGGLGQSSYEQYF.

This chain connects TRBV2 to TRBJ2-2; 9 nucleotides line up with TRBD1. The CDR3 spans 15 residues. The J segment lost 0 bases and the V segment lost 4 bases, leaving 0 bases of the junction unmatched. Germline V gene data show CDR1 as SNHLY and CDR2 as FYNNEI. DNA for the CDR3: TGTGCCAGCAGTGGGACAGGGGCGAACACCGGGGAGCTGTTTTTT. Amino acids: CASSGTGANTGELFF.

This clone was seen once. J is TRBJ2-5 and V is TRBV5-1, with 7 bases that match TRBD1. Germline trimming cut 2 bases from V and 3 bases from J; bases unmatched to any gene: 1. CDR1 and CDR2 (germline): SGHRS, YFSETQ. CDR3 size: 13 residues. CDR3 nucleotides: TGCGCCAGCAGCTTTGACAGGGAAGAGACCCAGTACTTC. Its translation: CASSFDREETQYF.